The 2 T cell receptor beta chains reported below all come from one sample, sequenced in a study of blood T cell repertoires in COVID-19. TCRdb's table, derived via immunoSEQ multiplex PCR, lists solely in-frame clones and lacks some. The table includes approximately 150,000 clones, 88% detected once. Sequenced: peripheral blood. Receptors were obtained from a woman between 45 and 60 years old with acute or convalescent COVID-19.

This clone turned up a few times. This sequence joins TRBV7-3 and TRBJ2-7, with a tentative D call TRBD2 (6 bases). The germline CDR1 and CDR2 sequences are SGHTA and FQGTGA. V was shortened by 5 bases and J by 6 bases, with 17 bases between the two germline ends. The CDR3 is 14 residues long. In nucleotides, the CDR3 is TGTGCCAGCAGCGGGGGGACCTCTAATCGCGAGCAGTACTTC. This gives the protein CASSGGTSNREQYF.

The chain has TRBV30 and TRBJ2-5, with 9 bases identical to TRBD2. Germline-derived CDR1 and CDR2 are GTSNPN and SVGIG (reference sequence). V dropped 0 bases and J dropped 5; count of bases not matched to a gene: 7. The CDR3 covers 15 residues. CDR3 region: CAWSVRLAAWETQYF. The CDR3 DNA is TGTGCCTGGAGTGTAAGACTAGCGGCTTGGGAGACCCAGTACTTC.